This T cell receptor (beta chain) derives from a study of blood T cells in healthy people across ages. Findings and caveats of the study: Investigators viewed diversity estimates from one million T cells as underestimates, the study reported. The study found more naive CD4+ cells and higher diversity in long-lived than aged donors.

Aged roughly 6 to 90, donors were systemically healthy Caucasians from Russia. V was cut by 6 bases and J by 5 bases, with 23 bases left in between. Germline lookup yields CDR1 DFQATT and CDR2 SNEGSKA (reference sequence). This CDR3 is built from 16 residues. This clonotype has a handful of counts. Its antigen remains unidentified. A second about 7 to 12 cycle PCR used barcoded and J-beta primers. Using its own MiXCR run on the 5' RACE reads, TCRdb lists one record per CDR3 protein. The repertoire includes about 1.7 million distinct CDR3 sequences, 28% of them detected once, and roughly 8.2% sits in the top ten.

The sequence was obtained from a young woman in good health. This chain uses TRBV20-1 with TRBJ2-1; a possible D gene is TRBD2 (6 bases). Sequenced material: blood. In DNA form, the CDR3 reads TGCAGTGCGAGGAAGGCTCGTGGTAGCGGAAACAATGAGCAGTTCTTC. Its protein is CSARKARGSGNNEQFF.